This is a list of T cell receptor beta chains from one sample in a study of a mutant IDH1 vaccine in newly diagnosed glioma. Here immunoSEQ multiplex PCR was the method, and the copy in TCRdb shows in-frame clones only, minus some. The data contain tens of thousands of clones, 80% to 90% of them singletons. These receptors lack a known antigen. Sequences were derived from PBMCs, sampled from a glioma patient whose treatment included an IDH1 peptide vaccine. The receptors come from a man aged 35 to 55 with glioma. The CDR3 runs from the conserved cysteine through the conserved F or W. D genes are given only for firm matches. Clone size is shown for a subset of rows, as once, few, many or a class of expanded clone.

j_gene: TRBJ2-3
len: 15
v_gene: TRBV7-9
d_gene: NA
abundance: NA
CDR3nt: TGTGCCAGCAGCCCAAAGAGGAGGGTGGCAGATACGCAGTATTTT
CDR3aa: CASSPKRRVADTQYF

j_gene: TRBJ2-7
len: 14
v_gene: TRBV19
d_gene: NA
abundance: NA
CDR3nt: TGTGCCAGTAGTATAAAAGGACAGAGCTACGAGCAGTACTTC
CDR3aa: CASSIKGQSYEQYF

j_gene: TRBJ1-1
len: 15
v_gene: TRBV5-1
d_gene: NA
abundance: NA
CDR3nt: TGCGCCAGCAGCTTGGCCGGTCATGGGAGCACTGAAGCTTTCTTT
CDR3aa: CASSLAGHGSTEAFF

j_gene: TRBJ1-1
len: 15
v_gene: TRBV11-2
d_gene: NA
abundance: once
CDR3nt: TGTGCCAGCAGCTTAGTAACGGGAGTTAACACTGAAGCTTTCTTT
CDR3aa: CASSLVTGVNTEAFF

j_gene: TRBJ1-3
len: 15
v_gene: TRBV18
d_gene: NA
abundance: once
CDR3nt: TGTGCCAGCTCACCCCTCCCAGGGTCCGGAAACACCATATATTTT
CDR3aa: CASSPLPGSGNTIYF

j_gene: TRBJ2-7
len: 16
v_gene: TRBV5-8
d_gene: TRBD2
abundance: NA
CDR3nt: TGTGCCAGCAGCCTAGGACTAGCGGGAGGGCTGTACGAGCAGTACTTC
CDR3aa: CASSLGLAGGLYEQYF

j_gene: TRBJ1-2
len: 14
v_gene: TRBV6-6
d_gene: TRBD1
abundance: NA
CDR3nt: TGTGCCAGCAGTACTCAGGGGGAAACTATTGGCTACACCTTC
CDR3aa: CASSTQGETIGYTF

j_gene: TRBJ1-5
len: 14
v_gene: TRBV19
d_gene: NA
abundance: few
CDR3nt: TGTGCCAGTAGTCCCTCACAGGGTTTCCAGCCCCAGCATTTT
CDR3aa: CASSPSQGFQPQHF

j_gene: TRBJ2-2
len: 15
v_gene: TRBV6-5
d_gene: TRBD1
abundance: NA
CDR3nt: TGTGCCAGCAGACACGACAGGGTGAACACCGGGGAGCTGTTTTTT
CDR3aa: CASRHDRVNTGELFF

j_gene: TRBJ2-7
len: 14
v_gene: TRBV6-1
d_gene: NA
abundance: NA
CDR3nt: TGTGCCAGCAGCCGAATGGAGGAGTCCTACGAGCAGTACTTC
CDR3aa: CASSRMEESYEQYF

j_gene: TRBJ1-1
len: 14
v_gene: TRBV7-3
d_gene: TRBD1
abundance: NA
CDR3nt: TGTGCCAGCAGCGAACAGGGGGCCGGATCTGAAGCTTTCTTT
CDR3aa: CASSEQGAGSEAFF

j_gene: TRBJ2-3
len: 14
v_gene: TRBV19
d_gene: NA
abundance: NA
CDR3nt: TGTGCCAGTAGGGGGATGTCTCCTGGAGATACGCAGTATTTT
CDR3aa: CASRGMSPGDTQYF

j_gene: TRBJ1-1
len: 15
v_gene: TRBV28
d_gene: NA
abundance: NA
CDR3nt: TGTGCCAGCAGTTTAGTGCGTGCAGCGGGCACTGAAGCTTTCTTT
CDR3aa: CASSLVRAAGTEAFF

j_gene: TRBJ2-7
len: 13
v_gene: TRBV4-1
d_gene: TRBD2
abundance: NA
CDR3nt: TGCGCCAGCAGCCAAGATTTTCTAGCGGGAGCCTACTTC
CDR3aa: CASSQDFLAGAYF

j_gene: TRBJ2-1
len: 14
v_gene: TRBV19
d_gene: NA
abundance: NA
CDR3nt: TGTGCCAGTAGTAGAGGGGTTACCTACAATGAGCAGTTCTTC
CDR3aa: CASSRGVTYNEQFF

j_gene: TRBJ2-7
len: 11
v_gene: TRBV5-6
d_gene: NA
abundance: few
CDR3nt: TGTGCCAGCAGCTTGGGCTACGAGCAGTACTTC
CDR3aa: CASSLGYEQYF

j_gene: TRBJ2-1
len: 14
v_gene: TRBV6-6
d_gene: TRBD2
abundance: once
CDR3nt: TGTGCCAGCAGCCCGTCTAGCGGGAGCTATGAGCAGTTCTTC
CDR3aa: CASSPSSGSYEQFF

j_gene: TRBJ2-7
len: 14
v_gene: TRBV5-5
d_gene: NA
abundance: NA
CDR3nt: TGTGCCAGCAGCTTCCTCCTTGGAGAAGGGGAGCAGTACTTC
CDR3aa: CASSFLLGEGEQYF

j_gene: TRBJ2-2
len: 16
v_gene: TRBV19
d_gene: TRBD1
abundance: NA
CDR3nt: TGTGCCAGTAGTTCCGGGACAGGGGCGAACACCGGGGAGCTGTTTTTT
CDR3aa: CASSSGTGANTGELFF

j_gene: TRBJ1-4
len: 14
v_gene: TRBV6-1
d_gene: NA
abundance: NA
CDR3nt: TGTGCCAGCAGTGGAAGGACAGCCCATGAAAAACTGTTTTTT
CDR3aa: CASSGRTAHEKLFF

j_gene: TRBJ2-2
len: 16
v_gene: TRBV15
d_gene: TRBD2
abundance: NA
CDR3nt: TGTGCCACCAGCAGAGAGGGGACTAGGGAGGCCGGGGAGCTGTTTTTT
CDR3aa: CATSREGTREAGELFF

j_gene: TRBJ1-1
len: 14
v_gene: TRBV7-2
d_gene: NA
abundance: NA
CDR3nt: TGTGCCAGCAGCTTAATGTTTCTGGACACTGAAGCTTTCTTT
CDR3aa: CASSLMFLDTEAFF

j_gene: TRBJ2-7
len: 14
v_gene: TRBV6-1
d_gene: TRBD2
abundance: NA
CDR3nt: TGTGCCAGCAGTGAACCGGAGGGGACTAGCGAGCAGTACTTC
CDR3aa: CASSEPEGTSEQYF

j_gene: TRBJ1-4
len: 13
v_gene: TRBV5-1
d_gene: TRBD1
abundance: NA
CDR3nt: TGCGCCAGCAGGACAGGGGCTAATGAAAAACTGTTTTTT
CDR3aa: CASRTGANEKLFF

j_gene: TRBJ2-1
len: 17
v_gene: TRBV7-2
d_gene: TRBD2
abundance: NA
CDR3nt: TGTGCCAGCAGCCCCGCGATCACTAGCGGGAGTATGAATGAGCAGTTCTTC
CDR3aa: CASSPAITSGSMNEQFF

j_gene: TRBJ2-7
len: 16
v_gene: TRBV4-1
d_gene: NA
abundance: NA
CDR3nt: TGCGCCAGCAGCCAAGAGTGGGGAGGCCCTAACTACGAGCAGTACTTC
CDR3aa: CASSQEWGGPNYEQYF

j_gene: TRBJ2-2
len: 14
v_gene: TRBV7-2
d_gene: NA
abundance: NA
CDR3nt: TGTGCCAGCAGCTTACGTCAGAGCGGAGGGGAGCTGTTTTTT
CDR3aa: CASSLRQSGGELFF

j_gene: TRBJ1-2
len: 14
v_gene: TRBV6-6
d_gene: NA
abundance: NA
CDR3nt: TGTGCCAGCAGTTATAGGGAGGGGGAGGTTGGCTACACCTTC
CDR3aa: CASSYREGEVGYTF

j_gene: TRBJ2-7
len: 14
v_gene: TRBV6-5
d_gene: TRBD1
abundance: once
CDR3nt: TGTGCCAGCAGAGACGGACAGGGGAACTACGAGCAGTACTTC
CDR3aa: CASRDGQGNYEQYF

j_gene: TRBJ2-3
len: 15
v_gene: TRBV7-3
d_gene: NA
abundance: NA
CDR3nt: TGTGCCAGCAGCCCCCAGCAGCGTAGCACAGATACGCAGTATTTT
CDR3aa: CASSPQQRSTDTQYF

j_gene: TRBJ2-2
len: 19
v_gene: TRBV9
d_gene: NA
abundance: NA
CDR3nt: TGTGCCAGCAGCGTAGGGTGGGCCGGCACGACCGCCAACACCGGGGAGCTGTTTTTT
CDR3aa: CASSVGWAGTTANTGELFF

j_gene: TRBJ2-5
len: 16
v_gene: TRBV5-6
d_gene: NA
abundance: NA
CDR3nt: TGTGCCAGCAGCTTGTATGGCGGACGAGTCCGGGAGACCCAGTACTTC
CDR3aa: CASSLYGGRVRETQYF

j_gene: TRBJ2-7
len: 17
v_gene: TRBV5-4
d_gene: TRBD2
abundance: once
CDR3nt: TGTGCCAGCAGCTTGGCTAGCGGGAGGGCGGGGACCTACGAGCAGTACTTC
CDR3aa: CASSLASGRAGTYEQYF

j_gene: TRBJ2-7
len: 13
v_gene: TRBV6-9
d_gene: NA
abundance: NA
CDR3nt: TGTGCCAGCAGTTACGGGTTTACCTACGAGCAGTACTTC
CDR3aa: CASSYGFTYEQYF

j_gene: TRBJ2-3
len: 15
v_gene: TRBV7-2
d_gene: TRBD2
abundance: NA
CDR3nt: TGTGCCAGCAGACGGACTAGCGGGCTTACAGATACGCAGTATTTT
CDR3aa: CASRRTSGLTDTQYF

j_gene: TRBJ2-2
len: 17
v_gene: TRBV6-1
d_gene: TRBD2
abundance: NA
CDR3nt: TGTGCCAGCAGTGTCCCGGGACTAGCGGAGAACACCGGGGAGCTGTTTTTT
CDR3aa: CASSVPGLAENTGELFF

j_gene: TRBJ2-5
len: 14
v_gene: TRBV5-1
d_gene: NA
abundance: NA
CDR3nt: TGCGCCAGCAGCTTGGTGAGCGGTCAAGAGACCCAGTACTTC
CDR3aa: CASSLVSGQETQYF

j_gene: TRBJ2-7
len: 14
v_gene: TRBV7-2
d_gene: NA
abundance: NA
CDR3nt: TGTGCCAGCAGCTTGGGTCCTACCTCCTACGAGCAGTACTTC
CDR3aa: CASSLGPTSYEQYF

j_gene: TRBJ2-3
len: 16
v_gene: TRBV18
d_gene: TRBD1
abundance: NA
CDR3nt: TGTGCCAGCTCACCCCCCGGGACAGGGGGGACAGATACGCAGTATTTT
CDR3aa: CASSPPGTGGTDTQYF